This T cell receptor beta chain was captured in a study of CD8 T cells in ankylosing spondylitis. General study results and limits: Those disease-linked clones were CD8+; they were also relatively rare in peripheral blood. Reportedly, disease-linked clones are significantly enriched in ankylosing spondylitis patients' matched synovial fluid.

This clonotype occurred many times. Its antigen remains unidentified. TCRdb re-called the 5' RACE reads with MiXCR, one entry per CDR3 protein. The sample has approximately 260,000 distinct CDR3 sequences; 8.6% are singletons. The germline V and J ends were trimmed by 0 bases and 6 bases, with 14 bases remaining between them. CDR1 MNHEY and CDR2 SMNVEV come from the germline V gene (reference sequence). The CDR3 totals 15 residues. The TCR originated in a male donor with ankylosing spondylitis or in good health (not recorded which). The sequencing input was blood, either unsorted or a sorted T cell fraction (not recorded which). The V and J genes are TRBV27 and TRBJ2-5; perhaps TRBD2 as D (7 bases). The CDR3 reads CASSLSGGGLKTQYF. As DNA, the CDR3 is TGTGCCAGCAGTTTATCGGGGGGGGGCCTCAAGACCCAGTACTTC.